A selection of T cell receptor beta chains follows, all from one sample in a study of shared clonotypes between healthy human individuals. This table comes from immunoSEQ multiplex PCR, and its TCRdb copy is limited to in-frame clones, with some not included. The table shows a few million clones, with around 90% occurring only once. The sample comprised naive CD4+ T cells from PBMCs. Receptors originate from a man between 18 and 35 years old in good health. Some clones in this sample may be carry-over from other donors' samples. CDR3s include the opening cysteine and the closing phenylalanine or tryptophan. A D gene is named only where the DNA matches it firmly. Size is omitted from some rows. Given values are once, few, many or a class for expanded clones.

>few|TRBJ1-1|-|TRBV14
TGTGCCAGCCAGAAAGACATGAACACTGAAGCTTTCTTT
CASQKDMNTEAFF
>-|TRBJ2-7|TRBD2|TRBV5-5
TGTGCCAGCAGCAGTGGGACTAGCGGTAGCTACGAGCAGTACTTC
CASSSGTSGSYEQYF
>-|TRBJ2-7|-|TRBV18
TGTGCCAGCTCACCACTGCTCGGGACACCCGACGAGCAGTACTTC
CASSPLLGTPDEQYF
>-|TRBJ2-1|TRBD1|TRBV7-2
TGTGCCAGCAGCTCCACCGGGACAGTCTTTAATGAGCAGTTCTTC
CASSSTGTVFNEQFF
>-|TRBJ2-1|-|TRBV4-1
TGCGCCAGCAGCCAAACTCACCGGGGATTGGTCTACAATGAGCAGTTCTTC
CASSQTHRGLVYNEQFF
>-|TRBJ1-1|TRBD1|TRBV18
TGTGCCAGCTCCCCACAGGGGCCGGGCACTGAAGCTTTCTTT
CASSPQGPGTEAFF
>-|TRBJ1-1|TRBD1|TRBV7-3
TGTGCCAGCAGCGAAACCGGGACAGGGGCCGTCGGCACTGAAGCTTTCTTT
CASSETGTGAVGTEAFF
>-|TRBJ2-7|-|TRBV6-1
TGTGCCAGCAGTGAAGAGCGTGGTTACGAGCAGTACTTC
CASSEERGYEQYF
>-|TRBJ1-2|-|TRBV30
TGTGCCTGCAAAGCCTCCCTCGGGGGGTCGGCCGGCTACACCTTC
CACKASLGGSAGYTF
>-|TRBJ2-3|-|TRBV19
TGTGCCAGTAGTATAGCCCCTACCACAGATACGCAGTATTTT
CASSIAPTTDTQYF
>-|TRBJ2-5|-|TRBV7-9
TGTGCCAGCAGCTTAGTAGGGGCGGAGACCCAGTACTTC
CASSLVGAETQYF
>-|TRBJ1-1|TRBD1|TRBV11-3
TGTGCCAGCAGCTCAGGGGGGAACACTGAAGCTTTCTTT
CASSSGGNTEAFF
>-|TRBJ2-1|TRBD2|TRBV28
TGTGCCAGCAGTAGGGGCGTGACTAGCGGGAGCTCCTACAATGAGCAGTTCTTC
CASSRGVTSGSSYNEQFF
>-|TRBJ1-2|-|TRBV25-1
TGTGCCAGCAGCGGATCCGGGGGGGATATTGGCTACACCTTC
CASSGSGGDIGYTF
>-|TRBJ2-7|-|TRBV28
TGTGCCAGCAGGGGGTTTCGCGAGCAGTACTTC
CASRGFREQYF
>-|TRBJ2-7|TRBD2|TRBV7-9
TGTGCCAGCAGCTTAGTAGCGGGAGAAGGTTTGCAGTACTTC
CASSLVAGEGLQYF
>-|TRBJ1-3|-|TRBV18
TGTGCCAGCCTCGGTTCACCGGTCTCTGGAAACACCATATATTTT
CASLGSPVSGNTIYF
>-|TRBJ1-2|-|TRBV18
TGTGCCAGCTCACCAGGGCAGGCGAACTATGGCTACACCTTC
CASSPGQANYGYTF
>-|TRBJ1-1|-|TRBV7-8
TGTGCCAGCAGCTTAGGATACAGGGCACCCGAAGCTTTCTTT
CASSLGYRAPEAFF
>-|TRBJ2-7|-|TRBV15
TGTGCCACCAGCAGGGCTAAAACGCAAGCCTACGAGCAGTACTTC
CATSRAKTQAYEQYF